These 9 T cell receptor beta chains came from one sample sequenced in a study of T cells in tumors after PD-1 blockade (dated by TCRdb to between 2018 and 2021). Library construction relied on the immunoSEQ multiplex PCR assay. The source is immuneACCESS, and TCRdb retained only in-frame sequences with V and J called. Part of the clones is not carried over; for the studies checked, unresolved V genes explain less than half of this, and the remainder is unexplained. For this sample the table gives about 63,000 clones, of which approximately 79% were detected only once. The top ten clones comprise about 4.4% of the sample. The time point tag for this specimen amounts to: after anti-PD-1 therapy. The source material was PBMCs, sampled after anti-PD-1 treatment. These receptors were collected from a human donor with basal cell carcinoma.

The chain joins TRBV5-1 to TRBJ1-1; TRBD1 aligns across 7 bases. V trimming: 5 bases; J trimming: 2 bases; junction bases outside the gene matches: 12. There are 16 residues in the CDR3. CDR1 SGHRS and CDR2 YFSETQ come from the germline V gene. The CDR3 bases are TGCGCCAGCAGTTCCCTTTTGACAGGGTCTAACACTGAAGCTTTCTTT. As protein: CASSSLLTGSNTEAFF.

The chain links TRBV2 to TRBJ1-2; D is uncertain. The CDR3 length is 15 residues. Germline values: CDR1 SNHLY, CDR2 FYNNEI. Trimming stripped 3 bases from V and 3 bases from J, with 14 bases between. The CDR3 DNA is TGTGCCAGCAGTGAGGAGGCTGGGTCTTACTATGGCTACACCTTC. This sequence encodes CASSEEAGSYYGYTF.

The sample holds a few counts of this clone. The chain has TRBV30 and TRBJ1-3; TRBD1 is a possible D gene (6 bases). Germline assignment: CDR1 GTSNPN and CDR2 SVGIG (reference sequence). The V end lost 0 bases, the J end lost 2 bases, and 11 bases lay between the germline ends. This CDR3 region has 15 residues. DNA for the CDR3: TGTGCCTGGAGTGTACGCGGGGGGCCTGGAAACACCATATATTTT. This gives the protein CAWSVRGGPGNTIYF.

This clone was found once. With a much larger clone just one base away, this may be a read error. Other DNA sequences in the sample encode the same CDR3. The chain recombines TRBV6-4 with TRBJ2-1; 10 bases fit TRBD2. The junction had 2 bases not matched to a gene; V was cut back by 0 bases and J by 6 bases. The germline V gene encodes CDR1 MRHNA and CDR2 SNTAGT. This CDR3 has 15 residues. CDR3 bases: TGTGCCAGCAGTGACTCAAGCGGGGGGGCCAATGAGCAGTTCTTC. This translates into CASSDSSGGANEQFF.

This clone was seen once. The chain carries TRBV30 and TRBJ1-2; D may be TRBD1 (5 bases). Germline V lookup: CDR1 GTSNPN, CDR2 SVGIG (reference sequence). The CDR3 consists of 13 residues. Deletions cut 5 bases from V and 8 bases from J, with 18 bases between. CDR3 in amino acids: CAWALTDVYGYTF. The CDR3 region has the DNA TGTGCCTGGGCCTTGACAGACGTCTACGGCTACACCTTC.

As to this clone: This CDR3 is also generated by other DNA sequences in the sample. The genes are TRBV7-8 and TRBJ2-7, with 9 bases aligning to TRBD2. With V trimmed by 5 bases and J by 5 bases, 7 bases remained unmatched. The CDR3 contains 14 residues. Germline lookup yields CDR1 SGHVS and CDR2 FQNEAQ. CDR3 nucleotide sequence: TGTGCCAGCAGCCGGCGGGGGGGGGCTGACGAGCAGTACTTC. Its translation is CASSRRGGADEQYF.

The rearrangement uses TRBV6-6 and TRBJ1-5; TRBD1 matches 9 bases. Per the germline V gene, CDR1 is MNHNY and CDR2 is SVGAGI (reference sequence). CDR3 length equals 16 residues. V lost 5 bases, J lost 2 bases, and 7 bases stayed unmatched. CDR3 loop: CASSTTGGRGNQPQHF. As DNA, the CDR3 is TGTGCCAGCAGTACGACAGGGGGAAGGGGCAATCAGCCCCAGCATTTT.

In this sample, this clone turned up once. The rearrangement links TRBV30 to TRBJ2-3, with D perhaps TRBD2 (6 bases). Germline V gene data show CDR1 as GTSNPN and CDR2 as SVGIG (reference sequence). The CDR3 is 13 residues long. Deletions cut 4 bases from V and 1 base from J, with 9 bases between. In DNA, the CDR3 is TGTGCCTGGAACGTAGCGGGCACAGATACGCAGTATTTT. This encodes CAWNVAGTDTQYF.

The rearrangement uses TRBV3-1 (or the pseudogene TRBV3-2) and TRBJ1-2; D gene unclear. Trimming removed 1 base from V and 4 bases from J, with 10 bases in between. This CDR3 region has 14 residues. CDR1 and CDR2 (germline): LGHDT, YNNKEL (reference sequence). The DNA of the CDR3 is TGTGCCAGCAGCCAAGGGACGGCTGTCTATGGCTACACCTTC. Protein product: CASSQGTAVYGYTF.